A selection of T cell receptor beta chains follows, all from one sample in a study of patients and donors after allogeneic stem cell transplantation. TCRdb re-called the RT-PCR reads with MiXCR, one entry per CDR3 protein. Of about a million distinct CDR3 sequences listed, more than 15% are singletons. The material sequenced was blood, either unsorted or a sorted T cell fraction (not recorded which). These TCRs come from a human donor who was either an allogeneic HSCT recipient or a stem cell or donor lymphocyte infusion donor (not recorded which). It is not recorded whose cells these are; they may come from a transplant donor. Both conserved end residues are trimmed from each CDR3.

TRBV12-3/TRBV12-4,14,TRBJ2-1,ASSSYSGIGYNEQF
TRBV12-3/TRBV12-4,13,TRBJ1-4,ASSLDLTGSEKLF
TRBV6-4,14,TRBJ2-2,ASSSEGHSGPGELF
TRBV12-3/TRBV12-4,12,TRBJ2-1,ASSLGGLAREQF
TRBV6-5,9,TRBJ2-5,ASSWLGTQY
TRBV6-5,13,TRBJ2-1,ASTSSGVGNNEQF
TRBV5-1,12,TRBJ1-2,ASSSDRNSMGYT
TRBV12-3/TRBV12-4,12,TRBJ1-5,ASSLVSRDQPQH
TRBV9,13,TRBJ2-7,ASSVGIAEIYEQY
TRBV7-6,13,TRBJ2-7,ASSPGTSSSYEQY
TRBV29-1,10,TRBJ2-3,SGAGATDTQY
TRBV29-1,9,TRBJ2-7,SVGSSYEQY
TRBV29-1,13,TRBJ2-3,SVADRGWSTDTQY
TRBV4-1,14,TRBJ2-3,ASSQIPSGRTDTQY
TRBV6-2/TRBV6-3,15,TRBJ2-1,ASSYSRLAGMAGEQF
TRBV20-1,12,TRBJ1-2,SAPRPGFGYGYT
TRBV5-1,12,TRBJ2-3,ASSLGAAPDTQY
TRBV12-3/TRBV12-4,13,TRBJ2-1,ASSQVRGRGNEQF
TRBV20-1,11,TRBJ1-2,SARMRANYGYT
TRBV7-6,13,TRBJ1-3,ASSLGGVGGNTIY
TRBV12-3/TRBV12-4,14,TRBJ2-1,ASSLTGGAFYNEQF
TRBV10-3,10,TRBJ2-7,AISGTDYEQY
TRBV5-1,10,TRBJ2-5,ASRQDQETQY
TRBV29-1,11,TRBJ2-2,SVGEPNTGELF
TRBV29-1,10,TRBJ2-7,SVEGREYEQY
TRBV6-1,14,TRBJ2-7,ASSEALWGQMYEQY
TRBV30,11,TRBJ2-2,AWSAANTGELF
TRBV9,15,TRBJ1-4,ASSVGVGGATNEKLF
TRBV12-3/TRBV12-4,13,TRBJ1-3,ASSRLGASGNTIY
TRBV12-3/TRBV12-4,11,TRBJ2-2,ASSFVYTGELF
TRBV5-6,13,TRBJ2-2,ASSFGTGNTGELF
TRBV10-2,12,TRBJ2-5,ASRIDRVEETQY
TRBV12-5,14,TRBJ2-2,ASGLPTGLNTGELF
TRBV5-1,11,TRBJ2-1,ASSSGLDNEQF
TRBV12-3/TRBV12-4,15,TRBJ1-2,ASNHLTGLSSNYGYT
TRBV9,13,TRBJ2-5,ASSVVGIAGETQY
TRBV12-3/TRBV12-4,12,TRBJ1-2,ASSIATGAAGYT